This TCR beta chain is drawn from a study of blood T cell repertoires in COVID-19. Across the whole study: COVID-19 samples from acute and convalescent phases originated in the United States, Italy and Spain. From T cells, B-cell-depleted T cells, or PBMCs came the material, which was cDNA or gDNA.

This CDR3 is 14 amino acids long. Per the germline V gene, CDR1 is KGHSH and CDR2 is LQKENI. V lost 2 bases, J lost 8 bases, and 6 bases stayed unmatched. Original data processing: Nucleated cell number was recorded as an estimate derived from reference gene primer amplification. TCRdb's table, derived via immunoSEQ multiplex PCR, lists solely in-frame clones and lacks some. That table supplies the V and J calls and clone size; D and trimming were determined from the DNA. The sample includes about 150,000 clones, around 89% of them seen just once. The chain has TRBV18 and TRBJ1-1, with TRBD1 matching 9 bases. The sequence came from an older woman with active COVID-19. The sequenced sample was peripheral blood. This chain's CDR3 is CASSPSSDRGEAFF. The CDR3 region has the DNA TGTGCCAGCTCACCATCATCCGACAGGGGGGAAGCTTTCTTT.